This T cell receptor beta chain was recorded in a study of blood T cell repertoires in COVID-19. Overall study context: Samples representing acute and convalescent COVID-19 were sourced from the United States, Italy and Spain. T cells, B-cell-depleted T cells, or PBMCs provided the cDNA or gDNA that served as material.

Original processing notes: It was from reference gene primer amplification that nucleated cell counts were estimated. Produced via immunoSEQ multiplex PCR; TCRdb's table is partial and in-frame only. The DNA was the basis for D and trimming; V, J and clone size are from that table. The table includes about 220,000 clones, around three quarters detected once. Losses at the gene ends were 0 bases for V and 9 bases for J; bases not matched to a gene: 11. The CDR3 sequence is 17 residues long. Germline values: CDR1 SGDLS, CDR2 YYNGEE. The clonotype was recovered from a woman between 65 and 79 years old with acute or convalescent COVID-19. V is TRBV9 and J is TRBJ2-1; 11 bases match TRBD2. Sequencing was performed on peripheral blood. In nucleotides, the CDR3 is TGTGCCAGCAGCGTAGTCTCTCCTAGCGGGGGGAAAGGTGAGCAGTTCTTC. This translates into CASSVVSPSGGKGEQFF.